Listed here are 20 T cell receptor beta chains from one sample, sequenced in a study of shared clonotypes between healthy human individuals. TCRdb's table, derived via immunoSEQ multiplex PCR, lists solely in-frame clones and lacks some. The table records around 1.9 million clones, about 92% of them present only once. CD45RO-negative CD8 cells positively selected for CCR7 made up the naive population, which excluded terminally differentiated effector memory CD45RA+ cells. The sequenced sample consisted of naive CD8+ T cells from PBMCs. The receptors were sampled from a man aged 18 to 29 in good health. Some clones in this sample may be carry-over from other donors' samples.

V is TRBV6-6 and J is TRBJ2-3; TRBD1 might be the D (5 bases). There are 16 residues in the CDR3. Trimming shortened V by 2 bases and J by 4 bases, and 16 bases separated the two germline ends. Germline V gene sequence: CDR1 MNHNY, CDR2 SVGAGI (reference sequence). The CDR3: CASSYEPWGRSDTQYF. In nucleotides, the CDR3 is TGTGCCAGCAGTTACGAACCCTGGGGCCGCTCAGATACGCAGTATTTT.

A remark on this clone: This CDR3 is also generated by other DNA sequences in the sample. The chain uses TRBV28 and TRBJ1-2; 8 nucleotides align to TRBD1. CDR1 is MDHEN, CDR2 SYDVKM, per germline. CDR3 size: 14 residues. With 6 bases clipped from V and 4 bases from J, the junction kept 7 bases outside the gene matches. CDR3 sequence: CASSSGTGVYGYTF. CDR3 DNA sequence: TGTGCCAGCAGCTCCGGGACAGGTGTCTATGGCTACACCTTC.

This clone was seen a few times. The chain employs TRBV9 and TRBJ1-5; D not certain. Deletions cut 3 bases from V and 5 bases from J, with 12 bases between. Germline V gene sequence: CDR1 SGDLS, CDR2 YYNGEE. This CDR3 region has 14 residues. This CDR3 is CASSEDDIDQPQHF. CDR3 sequence (DNA): TGTGCCAGCAGCGAAGACGACATAGATCAGCCCCAGCATTTT.

Concerning this clone itself: This sample also contains other DNA sequences that code for the same CDR3. The V call is TRBV6-5, the J call TRBJ2-1; D is unclear. The CDR3 length is 12 residues. Trimming shortened V by 4 bases and J by 3 bases, and 4 bases separated the two germline ends. CDR1 is MNHEY and CDR2 is SVGAGI in the germline V gene. The CDR3 nucleotides read TGTGCCAGCAGTTCCGGCTACAATGAGCAGTTCTTC. It specifies CASSSGYNEQFF.

The rearrangement uses TRBV5-1 and TRBJ1-4; 7 nucleotides agree with TRBD1. The ends lost 0 bases at V and 4 bases at J; junction bases unmatched: 15. Per germline, CDR1 SGHRS and CDR2 YFSETQ. The CDR3 is made up of 19 amino acids. CDR3 sequence reads: CASSLAPGQVGSGNEKLFF. The CDR3 nucleotides are TGCGCCAGCAGCTTGGCGCCTGGACAGGTCGGATCTGGTAATGAAAAACTGTTTTTT.

With respect to this clone: The same CDR3 can be traced to other DNA sequences in this sample. The chain joins TRBV7-9 to TRBJ2-3, with 9 bases lining up with TRBD1. Looked up from germline, CDR1 is SEHNR and CDR2 is FQNEAQ (reference sequence). Trimming removed 4 bases from V and 2 bases from J; junction bases left unmatched: 4. This CDR3 comprises 15 residues. This CDR3 reads CASSSRDRDTDTQYF. The CDR3 DNA sequence: TGTGCCAGCAGCTCGAGGGACAGGGACACAGATACGCAGTATTTT.

The gene calls are TRBV4-3 and TRBJ1-3, with D unclear. Germline V gene data show CDR1 as LGHNA and CDR2 as YSLEER. This CDR3 has 15 residues. The V and J ends lost 4 bases and 1 base respectively, with 11 bases between them. The CDR3: CASSPSAGSGNTIYF. DNA of the CDR3: TGCGCCAGCAGCCCCTCAGCGGGGTCTGGAAACACCATATATTTT.

This clone was seen just once. J is TRBJ2-6 and V is TRBV27; 9 bases align to TRBD1. The germline V gene has CDR1 MNHEY and CDR2 SMNVEV (reference sequence). Unmatched junction bases numbered 7, after V lost 1 base and J lost 3 bases. CDR3 size: 18 residues. The CDR3 protein is CASSLFGTGSDGANVLTF. The DNA for the CDR3 is TGTGCCAGCAGTTTATTTGGGACAGGGTCCGATGGGGCCAACGTCCTGACTTTC. The complete variable domain, with remaining parts taken from reference TRBV27 and TRBJ2-6, reads EAQVTQNPRYLITVTGKKLTVTCSQNMNHEYMSWYRQDPGLGLRQIYYSMNVEVTDKGDVPEGYKVSRKEKRNFPLILESPSPNQTSLYFCASSLFGTGSDGANVLTFGAGSRLTVL.

The chain joins TRBV6-4 to TRBJ2-3, with D perhaps matching TRBD1 (5 bases). Germline V gives CDR1 MRHNA, CDR2 SNTAGT. The CDR3 sequence is 15 residues long. Trimming pared 0 bases from V and 1 base from J, leaving 8 bases between. CDR3 residues: CASSDSVGGTDTQYF. The CDR3 nucleotides read TGTGCCAGCAGTGACTCGGTAGGGGGCACAGATACGCAGTATTTT.

The genes are TRBV7-9 and TRBJ1-5, with a weak D call TRBD1 (6 bases). The V end lost 4 bases, the J end lost 2 bases, and 24 bases lay between the germline ends. The CDR3 is made up of 19 amino acids. Germline CDR1 reads SEHNR; CDR2 reads FQNEAQ (reference sequence). This chain's CDR3 is CASSSPTRQGIIGNQPQHF. In DNA form, the CDR3 reads TGTGCCAGCAGCTCTCCCACGAGGCAGGGGATCATAGGCAATCAGCCCCAGCATTTT.

The rearrangement uses TRBV27 and TRBJ2-5; 7 positions match TRBD2. Losses at the gene ends were 5 bases for V and 4 bases for J; bases not matched to a gene: 7. Germline CDR1 and CDR2: MNHEY and SMNVEV (reference sequence). This CDR3 region has 14 residues. The CDR3 bases are TGTGCCAGCAGTCCGCTAGCGGCGGGAGAGACCCAGTACTTC. It is translated as CASSPLAAGETQYF.

This sequence joins TRBV19 and TRBJ1-5; D is possibly TRBD1 (6 bases). With 6 bases removed from V and 4 bases from J, the gap between germline ends came to 16 bases. The CDR3 consists of 15 residues. Per germline, CDR1 LNHDA and CDR2 SQIVND (reference sequence). CDR3 sequence: CASRDRRSSNQPQHF. The CDR3 nucleotides are TGTGCCAGTAGGGACAGACGGTCCTCAAATCAGCCCCAGCATTTT.

The rearrangement links TRBV7-8 to TRBJ1-2; 7 positions match TRBD1. CDR3 length: 15 amino acids. V lost 6 bases, J lost 4 bases, and 11 bases stayed unmatched. Looked up from germline, CDR1 is SGHVS and CDR2 is FQNEAQ. In DNA form, the CDR3 reads TGTGCCAGCAGTCTCCAAGGGGGCTACGGCTATGGCTACACCTTC. As protein: CASSLQGGYGYGYTF.

This chain's CDR3 is CASSLRVGTDGELFF. CDR3 sequence (DNA): TGTGCCAGCAGTCTCAGGGTCGGAACAGACGGGGAGCTGTTTTTT. The chain joins TRBV6-1 to TRBJ2-2; TRBD1 might be the D (5 bases). Trimming removed 5 bases at V and 7 bases at J, with 17 bases between. CDR3 length equals 15 residues. From germline, CDR1 is MNHNS and CDR2 SASEGT.

The gene calls are TRBV27 and TRBJ2-1, with a possible D match to TRBD1 (5 bases). Germline lookup yields CDR1 MNHEY and CDR2 SMNVEV (reference sequence). This CDR3 has 11 residues. V lost 8 bases and J lost 6, with 8 bases in between. In nucleotides, the CDR3 is TGTGCCAGCGGGGCTCGCAATGAGCAGTTCTTC. The encoded protein is CASGARNEQFF.

The chain is built from TRBV28 and TRBJ2-1, with D possibly TRBD1 on 5 matching bases. V was shortened by 6 bases and J by 7 bases, with 22 bases between the two germline ends. Germline CDR1 and CDR2: MDHEN and SYDVKM. The CDR3 has 16 residues. The CDR3 is CASSQNTGSYLNEQFF. The CDR3 nucleotides are TGTGCCAGCAGCCAAAATACAGGAAGCTACCTAAATGAGCAGTTCTTC.

V usage is TRBV10-2 and J usage is TRBJ1-2, with D hard to call. Germline V lookup: CDR1 WSHSY, CDR2 SAAADI. Between the trimmed V and J ends, which lost 3 bases and 8 bases, there was a span of 16 bases. This CDR3 is 14 amino acids long. The CDR3 DNA sequence: TGCGCCAGCAGTGATTACCCGGCCATAGGGGGCTACACCTTC. Translation gives CASSDYPAIGGYTF.

The chain is built from TRBV2 and TRBJ2-5; 8 bases agree with TRBD1. The CDR3 totals 16 residues. The trim removed 11 bases at V and 4 bases at J, leaving 18 bases unmatched. Per the germline V gene, CDR1 is SNHLY and CDR2 is FYNNEI. The CDR3 region is CAAGYDPRGRGETQYF. The DNA of the CDR3 is TGTGCCGCGGGCTACGATCCCAGGGGGCGCGGAGAGACCCAGTACTTC.

The V call is TRBV7-9, the J call TRBJ2-1; unclear D gene. The CDR3 has 15 residues. With 4 bases removed from V and 7 bases from J, the gap between germline ends came to 17 bases. Germline lookup yields CDR1 SEHNR and CDR2 FQNEAQ (reference sequence). CDR3 residues: CASSSLSQVSNEQFF. CDR3 nucleotide sequence: TGTGCCAGCAGCTCCCTGTCGCAGGTTTCAAATGAGCAGTTCTTC.

J is TRBJ2-5 and V is TRBV27; TRBD1 matches at 8 bases. V shed 4 bases, J shed 4 bases, and the junction held 11 bases outside the gene matches. CDR1 is MNHEY, CDR2 SMNVEV, per germline (reference sequence). The CDR3 is made up of 16 amino acids. The CDR3 protein is CASSSGWTGMGETQYF. DNA for the CDR3: TGTGCCAGCAGTTCCGGCTGGACAGGGATGGGAGAGACCCAGTACTTC.